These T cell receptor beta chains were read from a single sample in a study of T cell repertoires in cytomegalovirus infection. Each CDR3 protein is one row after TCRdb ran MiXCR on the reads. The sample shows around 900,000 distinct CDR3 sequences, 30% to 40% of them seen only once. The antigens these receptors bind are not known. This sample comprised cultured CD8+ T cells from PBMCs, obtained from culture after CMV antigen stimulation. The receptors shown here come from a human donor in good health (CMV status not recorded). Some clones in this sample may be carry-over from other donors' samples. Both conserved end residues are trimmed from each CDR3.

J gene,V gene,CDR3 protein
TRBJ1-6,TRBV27,ASSSYNSPLN
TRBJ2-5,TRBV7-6,ASRGPQGPRETQY
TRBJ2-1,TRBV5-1,VSSLHAGQASSYNEQF
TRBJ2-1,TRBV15,ATSRSGGTYNEQF
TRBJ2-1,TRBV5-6,ASSLGTGRREQF
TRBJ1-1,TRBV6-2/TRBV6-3,ASSYGNVGFAEAF
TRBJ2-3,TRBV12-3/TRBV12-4,ASSSGISTDTQY
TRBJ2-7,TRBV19,ASSLPGDRVCCCEQY
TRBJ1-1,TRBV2,ASSEGGQGMNTEAF
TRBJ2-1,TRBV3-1,ASSHPFRDRGYNEQF
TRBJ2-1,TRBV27,ASGIRYYNEQF
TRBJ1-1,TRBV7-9,ASSSAGDTEAF
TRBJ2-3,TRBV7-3,ASTLLAGGGDTQY
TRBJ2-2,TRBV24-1,ATSDDRALNTGELF
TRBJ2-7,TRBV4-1,ASSRGHRGSYEQY
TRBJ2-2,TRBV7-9,ASSPRGSGELDTGELF
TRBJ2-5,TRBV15,ATTWAPQETQY
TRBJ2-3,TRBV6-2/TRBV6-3,ASSSVAGAYTGDTQY
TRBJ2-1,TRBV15,ATSGTSGVNEQF
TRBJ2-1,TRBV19,ASSIWGGGQNERF
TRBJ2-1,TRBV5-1,ASSRSPGNEQV
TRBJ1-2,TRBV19,ASSTLGTEGYT
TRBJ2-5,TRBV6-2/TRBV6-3,ASTLTGQETQY
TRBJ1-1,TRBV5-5,ASSLEPWTGQGEAF
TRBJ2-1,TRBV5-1,ASSSQVTPNNEQF
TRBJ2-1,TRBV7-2,ASTKDSFGPYNEQF
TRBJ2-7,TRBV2,ASSEGAGRRYEQY
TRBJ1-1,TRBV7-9,ASGGGGRVNTEAF
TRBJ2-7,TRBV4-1,ASSSSGDEQY
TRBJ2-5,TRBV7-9,ASSPARDQETQY
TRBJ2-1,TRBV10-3,AISESRGGSYNEQF
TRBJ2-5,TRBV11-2,ASSVFSGGKETQY
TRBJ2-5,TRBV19,ASSTDGLAGVYETQY
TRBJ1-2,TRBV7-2,ASSLVSDALYGYT
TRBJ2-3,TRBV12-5,ASGLVLGGGAADTQY
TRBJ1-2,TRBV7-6,ASSTGTGWDGYT
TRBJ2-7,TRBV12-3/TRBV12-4,ASSPPLGPDEQY
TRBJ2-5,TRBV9,ASSVDPSGQASGETQY
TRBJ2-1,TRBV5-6,ASILRGNEQF
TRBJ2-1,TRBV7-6,ASSPRAGVAHNEQF